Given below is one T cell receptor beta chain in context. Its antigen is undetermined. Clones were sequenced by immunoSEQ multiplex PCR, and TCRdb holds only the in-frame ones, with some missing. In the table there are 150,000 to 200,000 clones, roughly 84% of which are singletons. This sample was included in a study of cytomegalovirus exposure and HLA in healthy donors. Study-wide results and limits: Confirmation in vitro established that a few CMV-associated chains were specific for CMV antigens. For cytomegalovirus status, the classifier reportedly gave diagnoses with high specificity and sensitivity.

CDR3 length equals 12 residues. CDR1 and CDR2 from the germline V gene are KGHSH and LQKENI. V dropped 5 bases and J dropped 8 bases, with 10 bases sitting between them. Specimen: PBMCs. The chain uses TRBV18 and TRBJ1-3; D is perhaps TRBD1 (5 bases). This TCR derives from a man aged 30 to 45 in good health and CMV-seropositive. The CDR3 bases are TGTGCCAGCTCATCCGACAGAGACACCATATATTTT. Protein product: CASSSDRDTIYF. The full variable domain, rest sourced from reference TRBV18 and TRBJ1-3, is NAGVMQNPRHLVRRRGQEARLRCSPMKGHSHVYWYRQLPEEGLKFMVYLQKENIIDESGMPKERFSAEFPKEGPSILRIQQVVRGDSAAYFCASSSDRDTIYFGEGSWLTVV.